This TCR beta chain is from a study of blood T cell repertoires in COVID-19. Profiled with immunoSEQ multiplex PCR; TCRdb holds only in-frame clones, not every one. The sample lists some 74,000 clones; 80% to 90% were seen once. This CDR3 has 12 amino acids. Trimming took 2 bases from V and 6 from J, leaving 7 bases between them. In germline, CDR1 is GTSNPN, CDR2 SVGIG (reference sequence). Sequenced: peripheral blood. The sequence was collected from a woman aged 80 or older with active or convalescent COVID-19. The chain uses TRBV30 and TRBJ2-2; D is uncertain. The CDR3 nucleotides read TGTGCCTGGAGTCCCCACTCCGGGGAGCTGTTTTTT. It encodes CAWSPHSGELFF.